A selection of T cell receptor beta chains follows, all from one sample in a study of blood T cells in healthy people across ages. TCRdb redid the calling of the 5' RACE reads with MiXCR, one entry per CDR3 protein. The table lists about a million distinct CDR3 sequences, just over 50% of them singletons. Sample: blood. The receptor set was obtained from a woman aged 60 to 75 in good health. CDR3s include the opening cysteine and the closing phenylalanine or tryptophan. Each record gives: CDR3 length, clone size, J gene, D gene, V gene, CDR3 DNA, CDR3 protein. A D gene is named only where the DNA matches it firmly. Size tells how often a clone was seen (once, few, many) or the class of an expanded clone, and some rows leave it out.

len: 14
abundance: few
j_gene: TRBJ2-7
d_gene: NA
v_gene: TRBV9
CDR3nt: TGTGCCAGCAGCCCGTTTAGCGGACCCTACGAGCAGTACTTC
CDR3aa: CASSPFSGPYEQYF

len: 15
abundance: NA
j_gene: TRBJ2-5
d_gene: NA
v_gene: TRBV28
CDR3nt: TGTGCCAGCAGCCTACAACTTTCCCCCCTCCGTGGGCAGTACTTC
CDR3aa: CASSLQLSPLRGQYF

len: 14
abundance: NA
j_gene: TRBJ1-2
d_gene: NA
v_gene: TRBV15
CDR3nt: TGTGCCACCAGCAGAGCAAGCTGGGACTATGGCTACACCTTC
CDR3aa: CATSRASWDYGYTF

len: 15
abundance: many
j_gene: TRBJ2-5
d_gene: TRBD2
v_gene: TRBV29-1
CDR3nt: TGCAGCGTTTGGGTCGGGACTACCGCCCGGGAGACCCAGTACTTC
CDR3aa: CSVWVGTTARETQYF

len: 14
abundance: NA
j_gene: TRBJ2-7
d_gene: TRBD2
v_gene: TRBV10-3
CDR3nt: TGTGCCATCAGTCGGCAGCGGGAGTCCCACGAGCAGTACTTC
CDR3aa: CAISRQRESHEQYF

len: 11
abundance: NA
j_gene: TRBJ1-1
d_gene: NA
v_gene: TRBV29-1
CDR3nt: TGCAGCGTTGAAGAATCGGTTGAAGCTTTCTTT
CDR3aa: CSVEESVEAFF

len: 15
abundance: NA
j_gene: TRBJ2-4
d_gene: NA
v_gene: TRBV6-5
CDR3nt: TGTGCCAGCAGTTACTCAGGTCTAGCCAAAAACATTCAGTACTTC
CDR3aa: CASSYSGLAKNIQYF

len: 14
abundance: NA
j_gene: TRBJ1-2
d_gene: NA
v_gene: TRBV20-1
CDR3nt: TGCAGTGCCCGTTCACCCATCGGGAACTATGGCTACACCTTC
CDR3aa: CSARSPIGNYGYTF

len: 19
abundance: once
j_gene: TRBJ1-5
d_gene: TRBD1
v_gene: TRBV7-6
CDR3nt: TGTGCCAGCAGCCCCCTTGTCCCGGGGGGGTTAGGGGGCGGACAGTCCCAGCATTTT
CDR3aa: CASSPLVPGGLGGGQSQHF

len: 16
abundance: NA
j_gene: TRBJ2-5
d_gene: NA
v_gene: TRBV5-1
CDR3nt: TGCGCCAGCGCCCTCAGCGGTGGACACCCCAGAGAGACCCAGTACTTC
CDR3aa: CASALSGGHPRETQYF

len: 15
abundance: few
j_gene: TRBJ1-1
d_gene: NA
v_gene: TRBV9
CDR3nt: TGTGCCAGCAGCGAGCCCGCAGGGAGTCGCACTGAAGCTTTCTTT
CDR3aa: CASSEPAGSRTEAFF

len: 16
abundance: NA
j_gene: TRBJ2-1
d_gene: NA
v_gene: TRBV4-3
CDR3nt: TGCGCCAGCAGCCAATTATTACAAAGCTCCTACAATGAGCAGTTCTTC
CDR3aa: CASSQLLQSSYNEQFF

len: 13
abundance: NA
j_gene: TRBJ1-2
d_gene: NA
v_gene: TRBV29-1
CDR3nt: TGCAGCGTCAAGTCGGACGGCGGCTATGGCTACACCTTC
CDR3aa: CSVKSDGGYGYTF

len: 12
abundance: NA
j_gene: TRBJ1-2
d_gene: NA
v_gene: TRBV20-1
CDR3nt: TGCAGTGTGCTAGGACAGAACTATGGCTACACCTTC
CDR3aa: CSVLGQNYGYTF

len: 16
abundance: few
j_gene: TRBJ2-5
d_gene: NA
v_gene: TRBV15
CDR3nt: TGTGCCACCAGCAGAGAAGGGAAAGGGTACCAAGAGACCCAGTACTTC
CDR3aa: CATSREGKGYQETQYF

len: 13
abundance: NA
j_gene: TRBJ2-7
d_gene: NA
v_gene: TRBV12-3/TRBV12-4
CDR3nt: TGTGCCAGCAGACCCGGGAAGGGGTACGAGCAGTACTTC
CDR3aa: CASRPGKGYEQYF

len: 14
abundance: NA
j_gene: TRBJ2-1
d_gene: TRBD2
v_gene: TRBV29-1
CDR3nt: TGCAGCGTGAAGGGGACTAGCGTTTACAATGAGCAGTTCTTC
CDR3aa: CSVKGTSVYNEQFF

len: 15
abundance: few
j_gene: TRBJ2-4
d_gene: NA
v_gene: TRBV7-2
CDR3nt: TGTGCCAGCAGCCATGCCCTATTGGGGGAAAACATTCAGTACTTC
CDR3aa: CASSHALLGENIQYF

len: 20
abundance: few
j_gene: TRBJ2-5
d_gene: TRBD2
v_gene: TRBV12-3/TRBV12-4
CDR3nt: TGTGCCAGCAGTCCACCTCACCCGGGACTAGCGGGGCACACCCAAGAGACCCAGTACTTC
CDR3aa: CASSPPHPGLAGHTQETQYF

len: 18
abundance: NA
j_gene: TRBJ2-1
d_gene: TRBD2
v_gene: TRBV20-1
CDR3nt: TGCAGTGCTAGAGATACCCCCTCGCTAGCGGGACCTTACAATGAGCAGTTCTTC
CDR3aa: CSARDTPSLAGPYNEQFF

len: 13
abundance: NA
j_gene: TRBJ2-1
d_gene: NA
v_gene: TRBV20-1
CDR3nt: TGCAGTGCTAGACTAGCAGGCGGCAATGAGCAGTTCTTC
CDR3aa: CSARLAGGNEQFF

len: 17
abundance: NA
j_gene: TRBJ2-3
d_gene: NA
v_gene: TRBV28
CDR3nt: TGTGCCCTAAGGGGGAATGACCAGCGGAGGGGCACAGATACGCAGTATTTT
CDR3aa: CALRGNDQRRGTDTQYF

len: 16
abundance: NA
j_gene: TRBJ2-3
d_gene: TRBD2
v_gene: TRBV12-3/TRBV12-4
CDR3nt: TGTGCCAGCAGCTTGGCGGGAGGGACGAACACAGATACGCAGTATTTT
CDR3aa: CASSLAGGTNTDTQYF

len: 15
abundance: NA
j_gene: TRBJ2-7
d_gene: TRBD1
v_gene: TRBV29-1
CDR3nt: TGCAGCGTCCGCGAGACAGGGATCGGATACAATGAGCAGTACTTC
CDR3aa: CSVRETGIGYNEQYF

len: 15
abundance: NA
j_gene: TRBJ1-2
d_gene: TRBD1
v_gene: TRBV5-1
CDR3nt: TGCGCCAGCAGCCCTGGACAGGGGCCTCTCTATGGCTACACCTTC
CDR3aa: CASSPGQGPLYGYTF

len: 15
abundance: few
j_gene: TRBJ2-7
d_gene: TRBD2
v_gene: TRBV27
CDR3nt: TGTGCCAGCAGACTAGCGGGAGGTTCGCACTACGAGCAGTACTTC
CDR3aa: CASRLAGGSHYEQYF

len: 14
abundance: few
j_gene: TRBJ1-1
d_gene: NA
v_gene: TRBV7-2
CDR3nt: TGTGCCAGCAGCTTTACAGGGAAGGGGACTGAAGCTTTCTTT
CDR3aa: CASSFTGKGTEAFF

len: 15
abundance: NA
j_gene: TRBJ2-7
d_gene: NA
v_gene: TRBV6-6
CDR3nt: TGTGCCAGCACCAAAACCGAACTAGCCAAAAACACTCAGTACTTC
CDR3aa: CASTKTELAKNTQYF

len: 12
abundance: NA
j_gene: TRBJ2-7
d_gene: NA
v_gene: TRBV28
CDR3nt: TGTGCCAGCAGGACACAGGACTACGAGCAGTACTTC
CDR3aa: CASRTQDYEQYF

len: 13
abundance: once
j_gene: TRBJ2-7
d_gene: TRBD1
v_gene: TRBV7-2
CDR3nt: TGTGCCAGCAGCTACATCGGACAGGTCGAGCAGTACTTC
CDR3aa: CASSYIGQVEQYF

len: 13
abundance: NA
j_gene: TRBJ2-7
d_gene: NA
v_gene: TRBV10-2
CDR3nt: TGCGCCAGCAGTGGGGGGATTCAATACGAGCAGTACTTC
CDR3aa: CASSGGIQYEQYF

len: 13
abundance: once
j_gene: TRBJ2-1
d_gene: NA
v_gene: TRBV6-5
CDR3nt: TGTGCCAGCAGTTACTCCGCGTTGGTTGAGCAGTTCTTC
CDR3aa: CASSYSALVEQFF

len: 13
abundance: NA
j_gene: TRBJ2-5
d_gene: NA
v_gene: TRBV20-1
CDR3nt: TGCAGTGCTAGAGACGGAAGGGGAGAGACCCAGTACTTC
CDR3aa: CSARDGRGETQYF

len: 15
abundance: NA
j_gene: TRBJ2-7
d_gene: TRBD1
v_gene: TRBV9
CDR3nt: TGTGCCAGCAGCTCCAGACAGGGGGCGGAACACGAGCAGTACTTC
CDR3aa: CASSSRQGAEHEQYF

len: 13
abundance: many
j_gene: TRBJ2-5
d_gene: NA
v_gene: TRBV28
CDR3nt: TGTGCCAGCAGTTCCACGGGCGTTGGGACCCAGTACTTC
CDR3aa: CASSSTGVGTQYF

len: 13
abundance: few
j_gene: TRBJ2-7
d_gene: NA
v_gene: TRBV5-1
CDR3nt: TGCGCCAGCGGGGCAGGGAGCTCCTACGAGCAGTACTTC
CDR3aa: CASGAGSSYEQYF

len: 12
abundance: once
j_gene: TRBJ2-7
d_gene: NA
v_gene: TRBV30
CDR3nt: TGTGCCTGGACCCAACCGGGGGCCGAGCAGTACTTC
CDR3aa: CAWTQPGAEQYF

len: 12
abundance: NA
j_gene: TRBJ1-2
d_gene: NA
v_gene: TRBV6-5
CDR3nt: TGTGCCAGCAGTACATTACGGGGCGGCTACACCTTC
CDR3aa: CASSTLRGGYTF

len: 15
abundance: NA
j_gene: TRBJ2-1
d_gene: NA
v_gene: TRBV20-1
CDR3nt: TGCAGTGCTAGAGGGGGGACGGGATCCCACAATGAGCAGTTCTTC
CDR3aa: CSARGGTGSHNEQFF

len: 15
abundance: NA
j_gene: TRBJ2-7
d_gene: NA
v_gene: TRBV28
CDR3nt: TGTGCCAGCAGTACCCGCGGTACAGGCGGCTACGAGCAGTACTTC
CDR3aa: CASSTRGTGGYEQYF

len: 15
abundance: NA
j_gene: TRBJ2-1
d_gene: TRBD2
v_gene: TRBV7-9
CDR3nt: TGTGTCAGCAGCCATAGTTGGCTAGCGGGTAATGAGCAGTTCTTC
CDR3aa: CVSSHSWLAGNEQFF

len: 15
abundance: few
j_gene: TRBJ2-3
d_gene: TRBD1
v_gene: TRBV29-1
CDR3nt: TGCAGCGTTGACTGGGACAGGGGGGGGACAGATACGCAGTATTTT
CDR3aa: CSVDWDRGGTDTQYF

len: 16
abundance: NA
j_gene: TRBJ1-2
d_gene: NA
v_gene: TRBV30
CDR3nt: TGTGCCTGGAGTCCTTCGGTCAGGGGAAGGGACTATGGCTACACCTTC
CDR3aa: CAWSPSVRGRDYGYTF

len: 15
abundance: few
j_gene: TRBJ2-7
d_gene: TRBD1
v_gene: TRBV4-1
CDR3nt: TGCGCCAGCAGGGAAAGGGACAGGGGGGACTACGAGCAGTACTTC
CDR3aa: CASRERDRGDYEQYF

len: 15
abundance: NA
j_gene: TRBJ2-2
d_gene: NA
v_gene: TRBV11-2
CDR3nt: TGTGCCAGCAGCTTTGCAGGGTATATCACCGGGGAGCTGTTTTTT
CDR3aa: CASSFAGYITGELFF

len: 15
abundance: many
j_gene: TRBJ2-5
d_gene: TRBD1
v_gene: TRBV7-9
CDR3nt: TGTGCCAGCAGAAGAGGCGGGACAGGGTTCGGAGAGCAGTACTTC
CDR3aa: CASRRGGTGFGEQYF

len: 15
abundance: few
j_gene: TRBJ2-5
d_gene: NA
v_gene: TRBV4-3
CDR3nt: TGCGCCAGCAGCCGCGCTTTGGTGTACCAAGAGACCCAGTACTTC
CDR3aa: CASSRALVYQETQYF

len: 17
abundance: few
j_gene: TRBJ2-3
d_gene: NA
v_gene: TRBV21-1
CDR3nt: TGTGCCAGCAGCAAAAAGTTAAGTGTCCAGAACACAGATACGCAGTATTTT
CDR3aa: CASSKKLSVQNTDTQYF